These 29 T cell receptor beta chains came from one sample sequenced in a study of shared clonotypes between healthy human individuals. TCRdb's copy holds only in-frame clones and misses some; the assay was immunoSEQ multiplex PCR. This sample has about 490,000 clones, with around 80% found just once. Sequenced input: PBMCs. The receptor source for this set is a woman aged 40 to 55 in good health. Some clones in this sample may be carry-over from other donors' samples.

The chain joins TRBV27 to TRBJ2-3; 13 nucleotides line up with TRBD2. J was trimmed by 4 bases and V by 3 bases; bases with no gene match: 4. The CDR3 is 16 residues long. The germline V gene has CDR1 MNHEY and CDR2 SMNVEV (reference sequence). CDR3 amino acids: CASSFGLAGAADTQYF. The CDR3 DNA sequence: TGTGCCAGCAGTTTCGGACTAGCGGGAGCTGCAGATACGCAGTATTTT.

The V gene is TRBV14, the J gene TRBJ1-1, with a weak D call TRBD1 (6 bases). Germline CDR1 reads SGHDN; CDR2 reads FVKESK. The CDR3 runs to 17 residues. V was clipped by 1 base and J by 6 bases, with 21 bases between them. The CDR3 region is CASSQGKGQSSTPEAFF. The CDR3 region has the DNA TGTGCCAGCAGCCAAGGTAAAGGACAGTCCTCGACACCTGAAGCTTTCTTT.

The V call is TRBV28, the J call TRBJ1-2; TRBD1 matches 9 bases. This CDR3 has 17 residues. Trimming at V came to 1 base and at J to 2 bases, leaving 8 bases not matched to a gene. Germline CDR1 MDHEN, CDR2 SYDVKM. Here the CDR3 DNA reads TGTGCCAGCAGTTTATTAGGGGACAGGGTCGCCAACTATGGCTACACCTTC. Protein sequence: CASSLLGDRVANYGYTF.

V usage is TRBV28 and J usage is TRBJ2-2; TRBD1 is a possible D gene (6 bases). The germline gives CDR1 MDHEN, CDR2 SYDVKM. The CDR3 has 17 residues. Trimming took 1 base from V and 1 from J, leaving 13 bases between them. The chain's CDR3 is CASSLFHTGRNTGELFF. CDR3 coding DNA: TGTGCCAGCAGTTTATTCCACACAGGGAGGAACACCGGGGAGCTGTTTTTT. Supplemented by reference TRBV28 and TRBJ2-2, the full variable domain reads DVKVTQSSRYLVKRTGEKVFLECVQDMDHENMFWYRQDPGLGLRLIYFSYDVKMKEKGDIPEGYSVSREKKERFSLILESASTNQTSMYLCASSLFHTGRNTGELFFGEGSRLTVL.

The count of this clone is one. A much larger clone lies a single base off, so this may be a read error. At the DNA level, this CDR3 is encoded by other sequences in the same sample as well. The gene calls are TRBV4-1 and TRBJ2-2; the match to TRBD2 covers 8 bases. Germline values: CDR1 MGHRA, CDR2 YSYEKL. There are 16 residues in the CDR3. CDR3 amino acids: CASSHQLADHTGELFF. The CDR3 bases are TGCGCCAGCAGCCACCAACTAGCGGATCACACCGGGGAGCTATTTTTT.

The V gene is TRBV6-1, the J gene TRBJ2-5; 7 bases are a match to TRBD1. Losses at the gene ends were 6 bases for V and 4 bases for J; bases not matched to a gene: 5. This CDR3 spans 13 amino acids. The germline CDR1 and CDR2 sequences are MNHNS and SASEGT. The CDR3 loop reads CASSGDSRETQYF. The CDR3 DNA reads as TGTGCCAGCAGCGGGGACAGTAGAGAGACCCAGTACTTC.

The chain joins TRBV7-8 to TRBJ2-5; 8 nucleotides align to TRBD1. This CDR3 has 14 residues. Trimming took 5 bases from V and 4 from J; bases not matched to a gene: 6. Germline CDR1 SGHVS, CDR2 FQNEAQ. CDR3 bases: TGTGCCAGCAGCCCCCGACAGGGGAGAGAGACCCAGTACTTC. It codes for CASSPRQGRETQYF.

This chain connects TRBV27 to TRBJ1-1; D gene ambiguous. The CDR3 totals 14 residues. Trimming took off 3 bases at V and 5 bases at J, with 13 bases between the two ends. Germline CDR1 reads MNHEY; CDR2 reads SMNVEV (reference sequence). CDR3 sequence: CASSLGTPGTEAFF. The CDR3 DNA reads as TGTGCCAGCAGTTTGGGAACACCGGGGACTGAAGCTTTCTTT.

The chain's CDR3 is CASREGQPVLAKNIQYF. In DNA, the CDR3 is TGTGCCAGCAGAGAGGGACAGCCCGTGCTAGCCAAAAACATTCAGTACTTC. The J gene is TRBJ2-4, the V gene TRBV25-1, with 7 bases fitting TRBD1. This CDR3 comprises 17 residues. With 6 bases clipped from V and 0 bases from J, the junction kept 11 bases outside the gene matches. The germline gives CDR1 MGHDK, CDR2 SYGVNS. The full variable domain, its missing parts supplied by reference TRBV25-1 and TRBJ2-4, is EADIYQTPRYLVIGTGKKITLECSQTMGHDKMYWYQQDPGMELHLIHYSYGVNSTEKGDLSSESTVSRIRTEHFPLTLESARPSHTSQYLCASREGQPVLAKNIQYFGAGTRLSVL.

The gene calls are TRBV7-2 and TRBJ2-7, with a tentative D call TRBD2 (5 bases). CDR1 and CDR2 from the germline V gene are SGHTA and FQGNSA. V gave up 1 base and J gave up 7 bases, with 11 bases separating them. The CDR3 consists of 13 residues. CDR3 sequence: CASSLGVGEEQYF. CDR3 bases: TGTGCCAGCAGCTTAGGAGTCGGGGAAGAGCAGTACTTC.

This clone came up once. The chain carries TRBV5-3 and TRBJ2-2; the D call may be TRBD1 or TRBD2 (5 bases each). TRBV5-3 carries the ORF label, with uncertain function. Trimming took off 4 bases at V and 5 bases at J, with 15 bases between the two ends. CDR3 length equals 15 residues. The DNA for the CDR3 is TGTGCCAGAAGCCCCTCCGGGACGCCGACCGGGGAGCTGTTTTTT. It yields the protein CARSPSGTPTGELFF.

The V call is TRBV2, the J call TRBJ1-5, with D hard to call. Trimming took 3 bases from V and 2 from J, leaving 14 bases between them. Germline CDR1 reads SNHLY; CDR2 reads FYNNEI. The CDR3 has 16 amino acids. This CDR3 is CASSEGGVRGNQPQHF. As DNA, the CDR3 is TGTGCCAGCAGTGAGGGTGGGGTAAGGGGCAATCAGCCCCAGCATTTT.

The chain is built from TRBV27 and TRBJ2-5, with 9 bases matching TRBD2. This CDR3 region has 18 residues. The V gene end was trimmed by 6 bases and the J gene end by 1 base; junction bases not matched to a gene: 15. Germline V gives CDR1 MNHEY, CDR2 SMNVEV (reference sequence). CDR3 loop: CASRRGGSHHPPQETQYF. In nucleotides, the CDR3 is TGTGCCAGCAGGCGGGGGGGTTCCCACCATCCTCCCCAAGAGACCCAGTACTTC.

The J gene is TRBJ1-4, the V gene TRBV4-2; D not certain. V shed 4 bases and J shed 7 bases, with 16 bases lying between them. The germline CDR1 and CDR2 sequences are LGHNA and YNFKEQ. The CDR3 contains 15 residues. CDR3 sequence: CASSPHLASSEKLFF. CDR3 coding DNA: TGTGCCAGCAGCCCCCATTTGGCCAGTAGTGAAAAACTGTTTTTT.

CDR3 in DNA: TGTGCCAGCAGTTACAGGCGGGAGGTTCCCAATGAGCAGTTCTTC. It is translated as CASSYRREVPNEQFF. The genes are TRBV5-4 and TRBJ2-1; 8 bases agree with TRBD2. Germline V gene sequence: CDR1 SGHNT, CDR2 YYREEE (reference sequence). J lost 6 bases, V lost 5 bases, and 10 bases had no gene match. This CDR3 region has 15 residues.

The CDR3 nucleotides are TGTGCCAGCAGCTGGTCCAACACTGAAGCTTTCTTT. It encodes CASSWSNTEAFF. The V call is TRBV7-9, the J call TRBJ1-1; unclear D gene. Germline V gene data show CDR1 as SEHNR and CDR2 as FQNEAQ (reference sequence). The CDR3 loop spans 12 amino acids. Trimming left V 4 bases short and J 2 bases short, with 5 bases between.

This clone was recorded only once. The chain links TRBV9 to TRBJ2-1; 8 bases are a match to TRBD2. The CDR3 spans 16 residues. Germline loops: CDR1 SGDLS, CDR2 YYNGEE. Germline trimming cut 4 bases from V and 2 bases from J; bases unmatched to any gene: 8. The DNA of the CDR3 is TGTGCCAGCAGCACACGGGGGGGTCCGCCCTACAATGAGCAGTTCTTC. It is translated as CASSTRGGPPYNEQFF.

This clone occurred a few times. At one of its ends the junction is not consistent with the germline gene, which may arise from a read error. J is TRBJ2-2 and V is TRBV5-1; 11 bases agree with TRBD2. Germline loops: CDR1 SGHRS, CDR2 YFSETQ. There are 16 residues in the CDR3. The CDR3, as DNA: TGCGCCAGCAGCCCTAGCGGGAGGACGGACACCGTGGAGCTGTTTTTT. It specifies CASSPSGRTDTVELFF.

The V gene is TRBV7-8, the J gene TRBJ1-5; no reliable D call. The CDR3 extends over 13 amino acids. From germline, CDR1 is SGHVS and CDR2 FQNEAQ. Trimming took off 2 bases at V and 6 bases at J, with 8 bases between the two ends. CDR3 residues: CASSLNEGQPQHF. CDR3 DNA: TGTGCCAGCAGCTTAAATGAGGGTCAGCCCCAGCATTTT.

CDR3 protein: CASSEASGYLEQFF. The CDR3 nucleotides are TGTGCCAGCAGTGAGGCTAGCGGCTATCTGGAGCAGTTCTTC. This chain joins TRBV2 and TRBJ2-1; 7 nucleotides agree with TRBD2. The CDR3 has 14 residues. Losses at the gene ends were 3 bases for V and 10 bases for J; bases not matched to a gene: 9. Germline assignment: CDR1 SNHLY and CDR2 FYNNEI.

The chain employs TRBV11-3 and TRBJ1-5, with D possibly being TRBD1 (6 bases). Deletions cut 5 bases from V and 7 bases from J, with 15 bases between. The germline V gene has CDR1 SGHNT and CDR2 YENEEA. The CDR3 has 14 amino acids. The CDR3 loop is CASSREGGWQPQHF. In DNA form, the CDR3 reads TGTGCCAGCAGCCGGGAGGGGGGTTGGCAGCCCCAGCATTTT. The whole variable domain, remainder taken from reference TRBV11-3 and TRBJ1-5, is EAGVVQSPRYKIIEKKQPVAFWCNPISGHNTLYWYLQNLGQGPELLIRYENEEAVDDSQLPKDRFSAERLKGVDSTLKIQPAELGDSAVYLCASSREGGWQPQHFGDGTRLSIL.

This chain uses TRBV6-5 with TRBJ1-2; no clear D gene. Germline CDR1 reads MNHEY; CDR2 reads SVGAGI. The CDR3 spans 14 residues. V was clipped by 4 bases and J by 7 bases, with 16 bases between them. The CDR3 sequence: CASSSNTVRFGYTF. The CDR3 DNA reads TGTGCCAGCAGTTCAAACACAGTCAGGTTTGGCTACACCTTC.

The chain links TRBV9 to TRBJ1-2; 8 bases align to TRBD1. This CDR3 contains 15 residues. V lost 5 bases to trimming and J lost 1 base; unmatched junction nucleotides: 7. The germline V gene has CDR1 SGDLS and CDR2 YYNGEE. CDR3 bases: TGTGCCAGCAGTCACGGACAGGGAGGTAACTATGGCTACACCTTC. Translating gives CASSHGQGGNYGYTF.

The rearrangement uses TRBV15 and TRBJ2-5; D might be TRBD1 (6 bases). The J call may be incorrect, as the DNA end agrees better with TRBJ2-7. The CDR3 spans 16 residues. Looked up from germline, CDR1 is LNHNV and CDR2 is YYDKDF (reference sequence). CDR3 region: CATSRDWTEMYYEQYF. CDR3 sequence (DNA): TGTGCCACCAGCAGAGATTGGACAGAGATGTACTACGAGCAGTACTTC.

The CDR3 sequence is CASSPRDSRREAFF. CDR3 sequence (DNA): TGTGCCAGCAGCCCCCGAGACAGCCGCCGTGAAGCTTTCTTT. This chain joins TRBV9 and TRBJ1-1; tentatively, D is TRBD1 (5 bases). The CDR3 runs to 14 residues. Germline V lookup: CDR1 SGDLS, CDR2 YYNGEE. V gave up 4 bases and J gave up 7 bases, with 17 bases separating them.

Points on this clone: A read error is the likely source, as a far larger clone sits one nucleotide away. The J gene is TRBJ2-1, the V gene TRBV7-3; D may be TRBD2 (6 bases). Germline V gene data show CDR1 as SGHTA and CDR2 as FQGTGA. This CDR3 is 13 amino acids long. CDR3 residues: CASSLASDNERFF. The CDR3 bases are TGTGCCAGCAGCTTAGCTAGCGACAATGAGCGGTTCTTC.

The rearrangement joins TRBV6-6 to TRBJ2-7; D unclear. V was shortened by 2 bases and J by 3 bases, with 8 bases between the two germline ends. Germline values: CDR1 MNHNY, CDR2 SVGAGI (reference sequence). The CDR3 is made up of 13 amino acids. The CDR3 loop reads CASSYTAIYEQYF. CDR3 DNA sequence: TGTGCCAGCAGTTACACGGCGATCTACGAGCAGTACTTC.

The chain links TRBV11-2 to TRBJ1-1; D call uncertain. CDR1 is SGHAT and CDR2 is FQNNGV in the germline V gene. The CDR3 has 14 amino acids. V gave up 0 bases and J gave up 2 bases, with 7 bases separating them. The CDR3, as DNA: TGTGCCAGCAGCTTAGAGCGGCAAAACACTGAAGCTTTCTTT. Translating it yields CASSLERQNTEAFF.

Only one count was recorded for this clone. The chain has TRBV5-4 and TRBJ2-7; 8 bases map to TRBD2. Germline-derived CDR1 and CDR2 are SGHNT and YYREEE (reference sequence). Losses at the gene ends were 3 bases for V and 2 bases for J; bases not matched to a gene: 7. The CDR3 contains 15 residues. DNA of the CDR3: TGTGCCAGCAGCTCCCGGACAGCGGGAGCCTACGAGCAGTACTTC. Residues: CASSSRTAGAYEQYF.